This TCR beta chain appears in the sequencing data of a study of naive and memory T cell subsets. This clonotype showed up just a few times. RNA was extracted from under 3 ml of whole blood of healthy adults. The library had UMIs added by 3' ligation of an oligonucleotide to TCR cDNA. Reverse transcription of blood and skin TCR RNA was primed at alpha and beta constant regions. TCRdb reanalysed the 5' RACE reads using MiXCR and keeps one entry per CDR3 protein. The table records more than 25,000 distinct CDR3 sequences, less than 25% of them present only once. V lost 4 bases, J lost 11 bases, and 18 bases lay in between. The CDR3 length is 13 residues. Per germline, CDR1 DFQATT and CDR2 SNEGSKA (reference sequence).

The origin of this receptor is a female donor in good health. The rearrangement uses TRBV20-1 and TRBJ1-5; D may be TRBD1 (5 bases). The CDR3 nucleotides are TGCAGTGCTACTTCGGCGGGGCAGCGGGCCCAGCATTTT. It is translated as CSATSAGQRAQHF.